A selection of T cell receptor beta chains follows, all from one sample in a study of T cell changes during pregnancy in multiple sclerosis. Using immunoSEQ multiplex PCR, the repertoire was profiled, and TCRdb retains in-frame clones only, with some absent. Counted here are tens of thousands of clones, roughly 92% occurring once; the ten biggest clones make up roughly 2.1%. The sample in question was peripheral blood, obtained in the second trimester of pregnancy. The receptors shown here come from a female donor with multiple sclerosis, enrolled in a pregnancy study. Each CDR3 is given with its conserved first and last residue. A D gene is named only where the DNA matches it firmly. A row's size may be missing; if present it is once, few, many or a size class.

d_call: TRBD1; v_call: TRBV7-2; j_call: TRBJ2-7; clone_size: NA; cdr3_aa: CASSRRTGGDYEQYF; cdr3_nt: TGTGCCAGCAGCCGCCGGACAGGGGGCGACTACGAGCAGTACTTC
d_call: NA; v_call: TRBV11-2; j_call: TRBJ2-7; clone_size: NA; cdr3_aa: CASSPALVHEQYF; cdr3_nt: TGTGCCAGCAGCCCCGCGCTAGTTCACGAGCAGTACTTC
d_call: NA; v_call: TRBV5-1; j_call: TRBJ1-6; clone_size: NA; cdr3_aa: CASNLEGSPLHF; cdr3_nt: TGCGCCAGCAACCTGGAGGGGTCACCCCTCCACTTT
d_call: TRBD2; v_call: TRBV28; j_call: TRBJ2-7; clone_size: NA; cdr3_aa: CASSLHPTSGRHHEQYF; cdr3_nt: TGTGCCAGCAGTCTCCACCCCACTAGCGGGAGACACCACGAGCAGTACTTC
d_call: NA; v_call: TRBV30; j_call: TRBJ1-1; clone_size: NA; cdr3_aa: CAWNWGGNTEAFF; cdr3_nt: TGTGCCTGGAACTGGGGAGGGAACACTGAAGCTTTCTTT
d_call: NA; v_call: TRBV9; j_call: TRBJ2-6; clone_size: NA; cdr3_aa: CASTGGRSSGANVLTF; cdr3_nt: TGTGCCAGCACCGGAGGAAGGTCCTCTGGGGCCAACGTCCTGACTTTC
d_call: NA; v_call: TRBV25-1; j_call: TRBJ2-2; clone_size: NA; cdr3_aa: CASSPDLGTLTGELFF; cdr3_nt: TGTGCCAGCAGCCCTGATCTCGGGACACTCACCGGGGAGCTGTTTTTT
d_call: NA; v_call: TRBV27; j_call: TRBJ2-7; clone_size: NA; cdr3_aa: CASSFQSGRYEQYF; cdr3_nt: TGTGCCAGCAGTTTCCAGTCTGGCCGCTACGAGCAGTACTTC
d_call: TRBD1; v_call: TRBV6-1; j_call: TRBJ1-2; clone_size: NA; cdr3_aa: CASSGQGAQDGYTF; cdr3_nt: TGTGCCAGCAGCGGACAGGGGGCGCAAGATGGCTACACCTTC
d_call: TRBD2; v_call: TRBV30; j_call: TRBJ2-1; clone_size: NA; cdr3_aa: CAWSATRTSGGASEQFF; cdr3_nt: TGTGCCTGGAGTGCTACCCGGACTAGCGGGGGGGCCAGTGAGCAGTTCTTC
d_call: TRBD2; v_call: TRBV10-3; j_call: TRBJ2-5; clone_size: NA; cdr3_aa: CATKGGSSGTQETQYF; cdr3_nt: TGTGCCACCAAAGGGGGGTCTAGCGGGACGCAAGAGACCCAGTACTTC
d_call: NA; v_call: TRBV30; j_call: TRBJ2-7; clone_size: NA; cdr3_aa: CAWSGRDEQYF; cdr3_nt: TGTGCCTGGAGCGGCAGGGACGAGCAGTACTTC
d_call: NA; v_call: TRBV19; j_call: TRBJ1-6; clone_size: NA; cdr3_aa: CASSIGQFNSPLHF; cdr3_nt: TGTGCCAGTAGTATTGGGCAGTTTAATTCACCCCTCCACTTT
d_call: NA; v_call: TRBV27; j_call: TRBJ2-2; clone_size: NA; cdr3_aa: CASSLNGVNTGELFF; cdr3_nt: TGTGCCAGCAGTTTAAACGGGGTGAACACCGGGGAGCTGTTTTTT
d_call: TRBD2; v_call: TRBV7-9; j_call: TRBJ2-1; clone_size: NA; cdr3_aa: CASSFQLAGGPSEQFF; cdr3_nt: TGTGCCAGCAGCTTTCAACTAGCGGGGGGCCCCAGCGAGCAGTTCTTC
d_call: TRBD1; v_call: TRBV7-9; j_call: TRBJ1-6; clone_size: NA; cdr3_aa: CASSLGTGSPLHF; cdr3_nt: TGTGCCAGCAGCCTCGGGACAGGGTCACCCCTCCACTTT
d_call: TRBD1; v_call: TRBV19; j_call: TRBJ1-6; clone_size: NA; cdr3_aa: CASSIGQGLDNSPLHF; cdr3_nt: TGTGCCAGTAGTATCGGACAGGGGTTGGATAATTCACCCCTCCACTTT
d_call: NA; v_call: TRBV27; j_call: TRBJ2-2; clone_size: NA; cdr3_aa: CASSFRGSPDIGELFF; cdr3_nt: TGTGCCAGCAGTTTTAGGGGCAGTCCGGACATCGGGGAGCTGTTTTTT
d_call: NA; v_call: TRBV11-1; j_call: TRBJ2-1; clone_size: NA; cdr3_aa: CASSLEGYNEQFF; cdr3_nt: TGTGCCAGCAGCTTAGAGGGGTACAATGAGCAGTTCTTC
d_call: NA; v_call: TRBV6-5; j_call: TRBJ2-5; clone_size: NA; cdr3_aa: CASNGGIGETQYF; cdr3_nt: TGTGCCAGCAATGGAGGGATCGGAGAGACCCAGTACTTC
d_call: NA; v_call: TRBV5-8; j_call: TRBJ2-3; clone_size: NA; cdr3_aa: CASSLAGRASDTQYF; cdr3_nt: TGTGCCAGCAGCTTGGCAGGGCGTGCATCAGATACGCAGTATTTT
d_call: NA; v_call: TRBV5-6; j_call: TRBJ2-5; clone_size: NA; cdr3_aa: CASSAGQIETQYF; cdr3_nt: TGTGCCAGCAGCGCAGGACAAATCGAGACCCAGTACTTC
d_call: NA; v_call: TRBV13; j_call: TRBJ2-1; clone_size: NA; cdr3_aa: CASSSVLALNNEQFF; cdr3_nt: TGTGCCAGCAGCTCAGTCCTAGCTCTCAACAATGAGCAGTTCTTC
d_call: NA; v_call: TRBV11-2; j_call: TRBJ2-7; clone_size: NA; cdr3_aa: CASSLDRGSTYEQYF; cdr3_nt: TGTGCCAGCAGCTTAGATCGGGGGTCTACCTACGAGCAGTACTTC
d_call: NA; v_call: TRBV5-1; j_call: TRBJ2-7; clone_size: NA; cdr3_aa: CASSLPGTLNGHEQYF; cdr3_nt: TGCGCCAGCAGCCTTCCCGGGACTCTTAACGGCCACGAGCAGTACTTC
d_call: TRBD2; v_call: TRBV28; j_call: TRBJ2-5; clone_size: NA; cdr3_aa: CASSLKLAGGPNEQGTQYF; cdr3_nt: TGTGCCAGCAGCCTGAAACTAGCGGGAGGGCCGAATGAGCAAGGGACCCAGTACTTC
d_call: TRBD2; v_call: TRBV5-1; j_call: TRBJ2-5; clone_size: once; cdr3_aa: CASSPRKAGGLETQYF; cdr3_nt: TGCGCCAGCAGCCCCAGGAAAGCGGGGGGGCTCGAGACCCAGTACTTC
d_call: NA; v_call: TRBV6-1; j_call: TRBJ1-6; clone_size: once; cdr3_aa: CASSGRQDVPRPTYNSPLHF; cdr3_nt: TGTGCCAGCAGTGGAAGACAGGACGTCCCGCGCCCTACGTATAATTCACCCCTCCACTTT
d_call: NA; v_call: TRBV9; j_call: TRBJ2-2; clone_size: NA; cdr3_aa: CASSVGAVTNTGELFF; cdr3_nt: TGTGCCAGCAGCGTTGGGGCGGTCACGAACACCGGGGAGCTGTTTTTT